A selection of T cell receptor beta chains follows, all from one sample in a study of T-cell reconstitution after alpha-beta-depleted transplantation in children. TCRdb reprocessed the PCR reads via MiXCR and lists one record per CDR3 protein. The table shows 450,000 to 550,000 distinct CDR3 sequences, with 10% to 12% occurring only once. This specimen was PBMCs, mostly from graft donor cells, taken 180 days after TCRalphabeta/CD19-depleted stem cell transplant. Receptors originate from a female patient under 10 years old who had a stem cell transplant for aplastic anemia, so the T cells may come from the graft donor. Both conserved end residues are part of each CDR3. The order of the fields is J gene, D gene, clone size, V gene, CDR3 length, CDR3 DNA, CDR3 protein. D genes are given only for firm matches. Clone size is given for some rows only: seen once, a few or many times, or a class if the clone is expanded.

TRBJ2-7 | TRBD2 | few | TRBV12-3/TRBV12-4 | 17 | TGTGCCAGCAGTTTATTTAGACTAGCGGGAGGATTCTACGAGCAGTACTTC | CASSLFRLAGGFYEQYF
TRBJ2-3 | TRBD2 | few | TRBV12-3/TRBV12-4 | 17 | TGTGCCAGCAGTTTAGACAGACTAGCGGGAGATACAGATACGCAGTATTTT | CASSLDRLAGDTDTQYF
TRBJ1-1 | NA | few | TRBV28 | 14 | TGTGCCAGCAGTTTGGGTAACATGAACACTGAAGCTTTCTTT | CASSLGNMNTEAFF
TRBJ2-1 | NA | many | TRBV5-1 | 13 | TGCGCCAGCAGCTCCCGACTGTACAATGAGCAGTTCTTC | CASSSRLYNEQFF
TRBJ1-5 | NA | NA | TRBV7-2 | 14 | TGTGCCAGCAGCTTATGGGGGGGGGATCAGCCCCAGCATTTT | CASSLWGGDQPQHF
TRBJ2-6 | NA | NA | TRBV7-3 | 17 | TGTGCCAGCAGTCCCTTCTTAGGGGGCTCTGGGGCCAACGTCCTGACTTTC | CASSPFLGGSGANVLTF
TRBJ2-7 | TRBD2 | few | TRBV12-3/TRBV12-4 | 13 | TGTGCCAGCAGTTTCCGCGGGGGAGAGGAGCAGTACTTC | CASSFRGGEEQYF
TRBJ2-5 | TRBD2 | few | TRBV7-9 | 16 | TGTGCCAGCAGCTTCCTGACTAGCGGGTATAAAGAGACCCAGTACTTC | CASSFLTSGYKETQYF
TRBJ1-5 | NA | NA | TRBV19 | 14 | TGTGCCAGTAGTACTGTAGGGCTCAATCAGCCCCAGCATTTT | CASSTVGLNQPQHF
TRBJ1-2 | NA | NA | TRBV10-3 | 14 | TGTGCCATCAGTCCGGGACACGACGGGGATGGCTACACCTTC | CAISPGHDGDGYTF
TRBJ2-5 | NA | NA | TRBV27 | 14 | TGTGCCAGCAGTTTGCAGGGGGGAATAGAGACCCAGTACTTC | CASSLQGGIETQYF
TRBJ2-1 | TRBD2 | many | TRBV12-3/TRBV12-4 | 15 | TGTGCCAGCAGTTCGTCAACCGGGACTAGCGGTGAGCAGTTCTTC | CASSSSTGTSGEQFF
TRBJ2-2 | NA | many | TRBV7-2 | 16 | TGTGCCAGCAGCAACCGGAGGGGAGCGAGGGTGGGGGAGCTGTTTTTT | CASSNRRGARVGELFF
TRBJ2-7 | TRBD1 | few | TRBV28 | 14 | TGTGCCAGCAAAGGGACAGGGAGCTCCTACGAGCAGTACTTC | CASKGTGSSYEQYF
TRBJ2-3 | NA | many | TRBV5-5 | 15 | TGTGCCAGCAGCTCCAACGCACTAGCTACAGATACGCAGTATTTT | CASSSNALATDTQYF
TRBJ2-3 | TRBD2 | NA | TRBV24-1 | 16 | TGTGCCACCAGTGATCTGACTAGCGGGAGCGCAGATACGCAGTATTTT | CATSDLTSGSADTQYF
TRBJ1-4 | NA | few | TRBV20-1 | 14 | TGCAGTGCTAGAAGAGGGGGGAATAATGAAAAACTGTTTTTT | CSARRGGNNEKLFF
TRBJ2-1 | TRBD2 | NA | TRBV6-2/TRBV6-3 | 16 | TGTGCCAGCAGTGACAGATTAGCGGGAGCCTACAATGAGCAGTTCTTC | CASSDRLAGAYNEQFF
TRBJ2-3 | TRBD1 | few | TRBV4-3 | 16 | TGCGCCAGCAGCCCCAAACAGGGGATCGGCACAGATACGCAGTATTTT | CASSPKQGIGTDTQYF
TRBJ2-7 | TRBD2 | few | TRBV28 | 14 | TGTGCCAGCAGCCCGGGACTAGCGGCCCTCGAGCAGTACTTC | CASSPGLAALEQYF
TRBJ2-1 | TRBD2 | NA | TRBV7-3 | 20 | TGTGCCAGCAGCCCGCTAGGGACCGGGACTAGCGGGAGGGCCAGGGATGAGCAGTTCTTC | CASSPLGTGTSGRARDEQFF
TRBJ2-3 | NA | NA | TRBV7-9 | 15 | TGTGCCAGCAGCCGGGGAGGGGGATCTCCGGATACGCAGTATTTT | CASSRGGGSPDTQYF
TRBJ2-1 | TRBD1 | NA | TRBV28 | 15 | TGTGCCAGCAGTTTCTCTGGACAGGGGGTAACTAAGCAGTTCTTC | CASSFSGQGVTKQFF
TRBJ2-5 | NA | many | TRBV29-1 | 14 | TGCAGCGTGGCCTGGCGGTATTCTCAAGAGACCCAGTACTTC | CSVAWRYSQETQYF
TRBJ2-7 | NA | NA | TRBV6-2/TRBV6-3 | 18 | TGTGCCAGCAGTTATTCGGTGATCGGAAGCAGGCCGGCCTACGAGCAGTACTTC | CASSYSVIGSRPAYEQYF
TRBJ2-2 | TRBD1 | NA | TRBV12-3/TRBV12-4 | 15 | TGTGCCAGCAGTTTTCGGGGACAGGGGTCCGGGGAGCTGTTTTTT | CASSFRGQGSGELFF
TRBJ2-2 | NA | NA | TRBV12-3/TRBV12-4 | 15 | TGTGCCAGCAGTTCTCCCAGGGGTTTGGGCGGGGAGCTGTTTTTT | CASSSPRGLGGELFF
TRBJ2-5 | TRBD1 | many | TRBV7-2 | 14 | TGTGCCAGCAGCCAAGCAGGGGGCGTCGAGACCCAGTACTTC | CASSQAGGVETQYF
TRBJ2-1 | NA | few | TRBV12-3/TRBV12-4 | 12 | TGTGCCAGCAGTTATCCAGGACGGGAGCAGTTCTTC | CASSYPGREQFF
TRBJ2-3 | NA | NA | TRBV24-1 | 11 | TGTGCCACCAGTCGGTCAGATACGCAGTATTTT | CATSRSDTQYF
TRBJ2-3 | TRBD1 | NA | TRBV9 | 14 | TGTGCCAGCAGGGAAGAGACAGGGGCAGATACGCAGTATTTT | CASREETGADTQYF
TRBJ2-1 | NA | NA | TRBV9 | 14 | TGTGCCAGCAGCGTAGGGGGGAAAGTGGCTGAGCAGTTCTTC | CASSVGGKVAEQFF
TRBJ2-1 | NA | NA | TRBV12-3/TRBV12-4 | 17 | TGTGCCAGCAGTTTAGCACTGACAGCGCATTCAACTGGTGAGCAGTTCTTC | CASSLALTAHSTGEQFF
TRBJ2-7 | NA | NA | TRBV6-2/TRBV6-3 | 13 | TGTGCCAGCAGTTATGACATAGCCTACGAGCAGTACTTC | CASSYDIAYEQYF
TRBJ1-3 | NA | NA | TRBV7-8 | 18 | TGTGCCAGCAGCTTAACTGCCCTCAGCAGGGTGAATGGAAACACCATATATTTT | CASSLTALSRVNGNTIYF
TRBJ1-4 | TRBD1 | NA | TRBV27 | 14 | TGTGCCAGCAGCCGGACAGGGTCTTGTGAAAAACTGTTTTTT | CASSRTGSCEKLFF
TRBJ1-1 | NA | many | TRBV7-6 | 14 | TGTGCCAGCAGCAATTCCTACTCCGGGACTGAAGCTTTCTTT | CASSNSYSGTEAFF
TRBJ1-1 | TRBD1 | NA | TRBV18 | 14 | TGTGCCAGCTCACTACACAGGGGCGTCACTGAAGCTTTCTTT | CASSLHRGVTEAFF
TRBJ2-1 | TRBD1 | few | TRBV20-1 | 14 | TGCAGGAGTGGATTGGACAGGGTGAAAAATGAGCAGTTCTTC | CRSGLDRVKNEQFF
TRBJ2-7 | NA | few | TRBV20-1 | 15 | TGCAGTGCTAGGGCGACCGGGACAACTCCCTACGAGCAGTACTTC | CSARATGTTPYEQYF
TRBJ2-7 | NA | few | TRBV20-1 | 12 | TGCAGCCTGCACGGACGGAACTACGAGCAGTACTTC | CSLHGRNYEQYF
TRBJ2-2 | NA | many | TRBV29-1 | 12 | TGCAGCCACTACGGATACACCGGGGAGCTGTTTTTT | CSHYGYTGELFF
TRBJ2-7 | TRBD1 | NA | TRBV12-3/TRBV12-4 | 13 | TGTGCCAGCAGCCCCGGGACAGGGCCCGGGCAGTACTTC | CASSPGTGPGQYF
TRBJ1-1 | TRBD1 | few | TRBV2 | 14 | TGTGCCAGCAGTGCAGGACAGGGGTTCACTGAAGCTTTCTTT | CASSAGQGFTEAFF
TRBJ2-3 | NA | many | TRBV4-2 | 16 | TGTGCCAGCAGCCAAGACTGGAGCAGGCGCACAGATACGCAGTATTTT | CASSQDWSRRTDTQYF
TRBJ1-1 | NA | NA | TRBV12-5 | 16 | TGTGCTAGTGGTTTGGGTGCGCGAACCGCTCGCGCTGAAGCTTTCTTT | CASGLGARTARAEAFF
TRBJ1-1 | NA | few | TRBV6-1 | 17 | TGTGCCAGCAGTCAGATAAAACGGCCTCCCCGGACAGCTGAAGCTTTCTTT | CASSQIKRPPRTAEAFF
TRBJ2-3 | TRBD2 | NA | TRBV11-1 | 19 | TGTGCCAGTACGAAAACTAAACCGGGACTAGGGCACAAGGCAGATACGCAGTATTTT | CASTKTKPGLGHKADTQYF
TRBJ1-3 | NA | few | TRBV28 | 14 | TGTGCCAGCAGTTTACCCTACTCTGGAAACACCATATATTTT | CASSLPYSGNTIYF
TRBJ1-1 | NA | NA | TRBV4-3 | 15 | TGCGCCAGCAGGGTAAACGCCGGAGGGAACACTGAAGCTTTCTTT | CASRVNAGGNTEAFF
TRBJ2-1 | TRBD2 | NA | TRBV4-3 | 20 | TGCGCCAGCAGCCAAGCCCCGGGACTAGCGGGGTTGAGCTCCTACAATGAGCAGTTCTTC | CASSQAPGLAGLSSYNEQFF
TRBJ2-6 | TRBD1 | NA | TRBV11-2 | 19 | TGTGCCAGCAGCTTCATGGTAGCAGGGGGCGCTTCTGGGGCCAACGTCCTGACTTTC | CASSFMVAGGASGANVLTF
TRBJ2-1 | NA | many | TRBV6-2/TRBV6-3 | 12 | TGTGCCAGCAGTCTTACTCGGGGTGAGCAGTTCTTC | CASSLTRGEQFF
TRBJ1-2 | TRBD1 | NA | TRBV30 | 15 | TGTGCCTGGGATAGGACAGGGTTTGCTTCGTATGGCTACACCTTC | CAWDRTGFASYGYTF
TRBJ2-7 | NA | NA | TRBV12-3/TRBV12-4 | 12 | TGTGCCAGCAGTTTCGAAAAACACGAGCAGTACTTC | CASSFEKHEQYF
TRBJ1-5 | NA | NA | TRBV5-1 | 15 | TGCGCCAGCAGCCGAAGTCCAGGGGCAGGGCAGCCCCAGCATTTT | CASSRSPGAGQPQHF
TRBJ2-5 | TRBD1 | many | TRBV20-1 | 14 | TGCAGTGCTGAACAGGGGGCTGGAGGGGAGACCCAGTACTTC | CSAEQGAGGETQYF
TRBJ1-5 | TRBD1 | few | TRBV7-2 | 15 | TGTGCCAGCAGCTTAGAAAGGGCAGGGGGTCAGCCCCAGCATTTT | CASSLERAGGQPQHF
TRBJ2-7 | TRBD1 | many | TRBV12-3/TRBV12-4 | 13 | TGTGCCAGCAGTTCGACAGGGCGGTACGAGCAGTACTTC | CASSSTGRYEQYF